Shown below are 7 T cell receptor beta chains from a single sample sequenced in a study of regulatory dendritic cells for organ transplantation. Antigens of these TCRs are unknown. Sorted T cells were CFSE-labeled and cultured 4 to 5 days with allogeneic regulatory or mature dendritic cells at 1:10. Repertoires were generated with immunoSEQ multiplex PCR, while TCRdb's copy carries only in-frame clones and drops some. The top ten hold 3.2% of the sample, which has roughly 20,000 clones, roughly 80% seen once. The sequenced material came from memory CD4+ T cells from blood cultured with regulatory dendritic cells. Subset indicated: CD45RO+ memory T cells. The origin of the receptors is a human donor in good health.

The gene calls are TRBV7-8 and TRBJ1-4, with D uncertain. Germline V gives CDR1 SGHVS, CDR2 FQNEAQ. This CDR3 is 14 amino acids long. Trimming shortened V by 6 bases and J by 0 bases, and 8 bases separated the two germline ends. The CDR3 bases are TGTGCCAGCAGTTCGCAGGCAACTAATGAAAAACTGTTTTTT. Its protein product is CASSSQATNEKLFF.

The gene calls are TRBV5-1 and TRBJ1-1; 9 bases are a match to TRBD1. The trim removed 4 bases at V and 5 bases at J, leaving 9 bases unmatched. Germline CDR1 SGHRS, CDR2 YFSETQ. The length of the CDR3 is 15 residues. CDR3: CASSPNTGGDTEAFF. The CDR3 region has the DNA TGCGCCAGCAGCCCAAACACAGGGGGCGATACTGAAGCTTTCTTT.

The CDR3 spells CASSQDSGGLGYTF. CDR3 bases: TGCGCCAGCAGCCAAGATTCGGGAGGGCTCGGCTACACCTTC. The rearrangement uses TRBV4-3 and TRBJ1-2; D not certain. Germline CDR1 and CDR2: LGHNA and YSLEER. The length of the CDR3 is 14 residues. Trimming cost V 0 bases and J 8 bases, with 13 bases left between them.

The J gene is TRBJ1-2, the V gene TRBV4-3; 8 bases are shared with TRBD1. After removal of 4 bases from V and 4 bases from J, the junction contained 8 bases not matched to a gene. The CDR3 is 15 amino acids. Germline V gene data show CDR1 as LGHNA and CDR2 as YSLEER. CDR3 in amino acids: CASSRTQGGGYGYTF. In DNA, the CDR3 is TGCGCCAGCAGCCGCACACAGGGGGGTGGCTATGGCTACACCTTC.

The chain combines TRBV7-8 with TRBJ2-5; 8 nucleotides align to TRBD2. The ends lost 5 bases at V and 4 bases at J; junction bases unmatched: 12. CDR1 is SGHVS, CDR2 FQNEAQ, per germline. The CDR3 length is 16 residues. Here the CDR3 DNA reads TGTGCCAGCAGCCGAGGGCGCGGGGGGTCAGGAGAGACCCAGTACTTC. Protein sequence: CASSRGRGGSGETQYF.

The chain uses TRBV18 and TRBJ1-5; D is undetermined. CDR3 length equals 15 residues. Trimming took 8 bases from V and 4 from J, leaving 18 bases between them. Germline CDR1 KGHSH, CDR2 LQKENI. In nucleotides, the CDR3 is TGTGCCAGCCCTATTATAGGACGGGATAATCAGCCCCAGCATTTT. Translation gives CASPIIGRDNQPQHF.

The J gene is TRBJ2-3, the V gene TRBV21-1; TRBD2 is the table's D call, not checked against the DNA. TRBV21-1 is designated a pseudogene. The CDR3 length is 18 residues. CDR3 protein: CASSKERVTSGYTDTQYF. The CDR3 DNA is TGTGCCAGCAGCAAAGAAAGGGTGACTAGCGGTTACACAGATACGCAGTATTTT.